The clone carrying this TCR beta chain was observed a few times. The antigen is unknown. These data originate in a study of beta chain features in type 1 diabetes. Study background: Cell yields, age and gender were similar between patients and healthy donors.

Over 95% purity was reached by all sorted populations. Trimming took off 0 bases at V and 6 bases at J, with 20 bases between the two ends. CDR1 is SGHTA and CDR2 is FQGNSA in the germline V gene. This CDR3 is 17 amino acids long. General study points: It was among patients, rather than healthy donors, that naive, central memory and Treg TCRB repertoires appeared more similar.

Every isolated RNA sample was fully reverse transcribed, so sequencing captured expressed TCRB transcripts. Produced via immunoSEQ multiplex PCR; TCRdb's table is partial and in-frame only. The table shows 900,000 or so clones, with roughly 17% occurring only once. This sequence joins TRBV7-2 and TRBJ1-1, with D tentatively TRBD1 (5 bases). Sequenced sample: naive CD4+ T cells from blood. The TCR was taken from a woman aged 18-29 years in good health. In DNA form, the CDR3 reads TGTGCCAGCAGCTTAGCCCCCTACGGGGGTATCATCGCTGAAGCTTTCTTT. This sequence encodes CASSLAPYGGIIAEAFF.